This TCR beta chain was identified in a study of T-cell reconstitution after alpha-beta-depleted transplantation in children. Findings and caveats of the study: Surviving thymic progenitors and recipient T cells were the source of high TCRbeta diversity at day 60 in some patients. Approximately two months post-transplant, alpha-beta T cells reportedly originated from several hundred expanded graft clones.

This clonotype was found a few times. Its matching antigen is unknown. V lost 4 bases to trimming and J lost 1 base; unmatched junction nucleotides: 7. CDR3 length equals 15 residues. CDR1 and CDR2 (germline): SGHRS, YFSETQ. This sample's TCRbeta library carried unique molecular identifier barcodes. MiXCR, run by TCRdb on the PCR reads, gives a single entry per CDR3 protein. The sample lists 400,000 to 450,000 distinct CDR3 sequences, about 45% seen once, with around a quarter in the top ten. This TCR was recovered from a girl aged 2-10 years with aplastic anemia, due to receive a stem cell transplant. Here the sequenced sample was PBMCs, taken before TCRalphabeta/CD19-depleted stem cell transplant. This chain uses TRBV5-1 with TRBJ1-1, with 7 positions matching TRBD1. The CDR3 region has the DNA TGCGCCAGCAGCCGACAGGGAGTATGGAACACTGAAGCTTTCTTT. This translates into CASSRQGVWNTEAFF.